The source of this T cell receptor beta chain is a study of blood T cell repertoires in COVID-19. Study-level background: Both acute and convalescent COVID-19 samples were obtained from the United States, Italy and Spain.

This CDR3 spans 17 amino acids. CDR1 and CDR2 from the germline V gene are MNHEY and SVGEGT. V lost 0 bases to trimming and J lost 2 bases, with 15 bases between them. The protocol was immunoSEQ multiplex PCR, while the TCRdb copy is restricted to in-frame clones and leaves out a portion. Among 40,000 to 45,000 clones, around 92% were seen once, and the ten largest hold 12%. The specimen was peripheral blood. The rearrangement uses TRBV6-2 or TRBV6-3 and TRBJ2-3; D may be TRBD1 (8 bases). The sequence was obtained from a human donor in a cohort sampled during active COVID-19. The CDR3 protein is CASSYSTGAGVTDTQYF. CDR3 sequence (DNA): TGTGCCAGCAGTTACTCGACAGGGGCGGGGGTCACAGATACGCAGTATTTT.